This record looks at one T cell receptor beta chain sequence and its context. The antigen remains undetermined. TCRdb keeps only in-frame clones here, not all; method: immunoSEQ multiplex PCR. The table includes 150,000 to 200,000 clones, approximately 90% detected once. The data originate from a study of T cell responses to AZD1222 COVID-19 vaccine. General study points: White British ancestry dominated among donors, who included more females, and clonal diversity was possibly underestimated.

The CDR3 has 13 residues. V dropped 3 bases and J dropped 10; count of bases not matched to a gene: 6. This specimen was peripheral blood, taken 28 days after the second AZD1222 dose. The chain is built from TRBV12-3 or TRBV12-4 and TRBJ1-1; 9 bases align to TRBD1. The TCR sequence derives from an adult who received the AZD1222 COVID-19 vaccine. The CDR3 nucleotides are TGTGCCAGCAGTTTGTCCGGGACAGGGTCAGCTTTCTTT. Its protein is CASSLSGTGSAFF.